This TCR beta chain was documented in a study of PD-1 blockade in classical Hodgkin lymphoma. Overall study: Patients got intravenous nivolumab 3 mg/kg every 2 weeks.

Study observations and caveats: The study found complete responders had baseline diversity similar to newly diagnosed patients. Some patients began nivolumab under 1 year after ASCT. These patients were excluded from later analyses. The origin of the repertoire differences remains undefined, with disease activity or prior therapy as possible causes.

Time point meaning: cycle 4 day 1 (C4D1), after less than seven weeks of nivolumab. With no exception, relapse followed autologous stem cell transplantation in all patients, and brentuximab vedotin exposure varied. By magnetic negative selection, CD4+ T cells were purified from thawed PBMCs. Comment on this clone: Antigen unknown.

Sequencing was performed with immunoSEQ multiplex PCR; in TCRdb, only in-frame clones are kept and a portion is missing. The table shows 32,000 or so clones, with 86% occurring only once. The length of the CDR3 is 14 residues. Trimming shortened V by 4 bases and J by 3 bases, and 14 bases separated the two germline ends. The germline V gene encodes CDR1 SGHRS and CDR2 YFSETQ. The input for sequencing was CD4+ T cells from blood, taken before the fourth cycle of nivolumab. The rearrangement uses TRBV5-1 and TRBJ2-7, with D tentatively TRBD1 (6 bases). The TCR comes from a human donor with classical Hodgkin lymphoma. The CDR3 spells CASSGSGQFYEQYF. For the CDR3, the DNA is TGCGCCAGCAGCGGTAGTGGACAGTTCTACGAGCAGTACTTC.